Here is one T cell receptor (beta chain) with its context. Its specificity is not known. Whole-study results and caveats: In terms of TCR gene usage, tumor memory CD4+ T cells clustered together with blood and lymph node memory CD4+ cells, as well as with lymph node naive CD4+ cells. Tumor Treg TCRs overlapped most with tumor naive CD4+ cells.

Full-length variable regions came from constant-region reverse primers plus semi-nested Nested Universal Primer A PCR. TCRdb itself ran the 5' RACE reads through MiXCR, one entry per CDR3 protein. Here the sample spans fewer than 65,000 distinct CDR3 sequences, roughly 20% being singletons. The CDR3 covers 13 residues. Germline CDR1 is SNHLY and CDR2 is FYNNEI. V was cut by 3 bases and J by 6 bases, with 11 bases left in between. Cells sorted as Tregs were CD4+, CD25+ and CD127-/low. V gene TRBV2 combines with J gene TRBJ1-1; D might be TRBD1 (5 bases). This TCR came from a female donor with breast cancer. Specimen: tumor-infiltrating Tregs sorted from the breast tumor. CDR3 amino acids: CASSDPGISEAFF. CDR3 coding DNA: TGTGCCAGCAGTGATCCAGGGATCTCTGAAGCTTTCTTT.